This T cell receptor beta chain was recorded in a study of T cell changes during pregnancy in multiple sclerosis. CDR3 size: 16 residues. Unmatched junction bases numbered 12, after V lost 10 bases and J lost 1 base. Looked up from germline, CDR1 is MNHEY and CDR2 is SMNVEV (reference sequence). Clones were sequenced by immunoSEQ multiplex PCR, and TCRdb holds only the in-frame ones, with some missing. The sample contains 100,000 or so clones, approximately 90% of which appear only once. The clonotype was recovered from a female donor with multiple sclerosis, enrolled in a pregnancy study. Sequenced here: peripheral blood, sampled in the second trimester of pregnancy. The V call is TRBV27, the J call TRBJ1-1; 10 nucleotides line up with TRBD1. Here the CDR3 DNA reads TGTGCCACAACCGGCGGGACAGGGGAGGGGAACACTGAAGCTTTCTTT. Protein: CATTGGTGEGNTEAFF.